These 22 T cell receptor beta chains were sequenced from one sample in a study of cytotoxic CD8 clonotypes in ibrutinib-treated CLL. The table came from immunoSEQ multiplex PCR; TCRdb's copy has only in-frame clones and leaves some out. Of around 140,000 clones in the sample, more than 75% were seen once. The sequenced sample was PBMCs, obtained after 24 months of ibrutinib treatment. All receptors derive from a human donor with chronic lymphocytic leukemia.

The chain carries TRBV9 and TRBJ1-4; perhaps TRBD1 as D (6 bases). The CDR3 sequence is 12 residues long. Deletions cut 4 bases from V and 7 bases from J, with 8 bases between. Germline loops: CDR1 SGDLS, CDR2 YYNGEE. The CDR3 protein is CASSIGGEKLFF. Written as DNA, the CDR3 is TGTGCCAGCAGCATAGGGGGTGAAAAACTGTTTTTT.

CDR3: CASSFDQPQHF. DNA of the CDR3: TGTGCCAGCAGTTTCGATCAGCCCCAGCATTTT. This rearrangement joins TRBV6-1 to TRBJ1-5; D remains ambiguous. There are 11 residues in the CDR3. Germline values: CDR1 MNHNS, CDR2 SASEGT. V lost 5 bases and J 5 bases, leaving 4 bases between the germline ends.

The chain couples TRBV7-8 to TRBJ1-4; a possible D gene is TRBD1 (6 bases). The CDR3 loop spans 15 amino acids. Deletions cut 1 base from V and 4 bases from J, with 10 bases between. The germline V gene encodes CDR1 SGHVS and CDR2 FQNEAQ. CDR3 coding DNA: TGTGCCAGCAGCTTAGAGGGGGTGAATAATGAAAAACTGTTTTTT. Protein product: CASSLEGVNNEKLFF.

V is TRBV7-8 and J is TRBJ2-7; D may be TRBD1 (6 bases). Trimming took off 1 base at V and 7 bases at J, with 17 bases between the two ends. CDR1 is SGHVS, CDR2 FQNEAQ, per germline. This CDR3 has 15 residues. CDR3 protein: CASSLGWGLGREQYF. DNA of the CDR3: TGTGCCAGCAGCTTAGGATGGGGGCTCGGAAGGGAGCAGTACTTC. Variable domain in full (rest from reference TRBV7-8 and TRBJ2-7): GAGVSQSPRYKVAKRGQDVALRCDPISGHVSLFWYQQALGQGPEFLTYFQNEAQLDKSGLPSDRFFAERPEGSVSTLKIQRTQQEDSAVYLCASSLGWGLGREQYFGPGTRLTVT.

The chain uses TRBV14 and TRBJ2-7; D remains ambiguous. The CDR3 extends over 14 amino acids. V dropped 4 bases and J dropped 10 bases, with 20 bases sitting between them. Germline CDR1 reads SGHDN; CDR2 reads FVKESK. The CDR3: CASSLMRRESTQYF. CDR3 bases: TGTGCCAGCAGCCTGATGCGTAGAGAGTCAACACAGTACTTC.

About this clone itself: The sample has other DNA sequences that encode this CDR3 too. The chain employs TRBV9 and TRBJ2-3, with D unclear. Germline V CDR1 and CDR2: SGDLS, YYNGEE. Trimming took off 2 bases at V and 4 bases at J, with 8 bases between the two ends. The length of the CDR3 is 13 residues. The CDR3 spells CASSVPGADTQYF. CDR3 coding DNA: TGTGCCAGCAGCGTTCCAGGTGCAGATACGCAGTATTTT.

This sequence joins TRBV18 and TRBJ1-1; no firm D call. From germline, CDR1 is KGHSH and CDR2 LQKENI. The V end lost 3 bases, the J end lost 10 bases, and 12 bases lay between the germline ends. CDR3 length: 12 amino acids. CDR3 residues: CASSPQVEGAFF. In DNA, the CDR3 is TGTGCCAGCTCACCCCAGGTCGAGGGAGCTTTCTTT.

The rearrangement links TRBV18 to TRBJ2-6; 7 bases map to TRBD1. This CDR3 comprises 15 residues. CDR1 and CDR2 (germline): KGHSH, LQKENI. V trimming: 6 bases; J trimming: 2 bases; junction bases outside the gene matches: 4. The CDR3, as DNA: TGTGCCAGCTCGTCACAGGGGACTGGGGCCAACGTCCTGACTTTC. Amino acids: CASSSQGTGANVLTF.

This clone was seen more than once but under ten times. The CDR3 protein is CASSPPGTGREQYF. Here the CDR3 DNA reads TGTGCCAGCAGCCCACCCGGGACAGGGAGGGAGCAGTACTTC. V and J are TRBV11-3 and TRBJ2-7, with TRBD1 matching over 9 bases. The CDR3 is 14 residues long. Germline V gene lookup returns CDR1 SGHNT and CDR2 YENEEA. V trimming: 5 bases; J trimming: 7 bases; junction bases outside the gene matches: 9. Supplemented by reference TRBV11-3 and TRBJ2-7, the full variable domain reads EAGVVQSPRYKIIEKKQPVAFWCNPISGHNTLYWYLQNLGQGPELLIRYENEEAVDDSQLPKDRFSAERLKGVDSTLKIQPAELGDSAVYLCASSPPGTGREQYFGPGTRLTVT.

This sequence joins TRBV7-2 and TRBJ1-2; D ambiguous. CDR3 length: 14 amino acids. The germline CDR1 and CDR2 sequences are SGHTA and FQGNSA. V was cut by 1 base and J by 2 bases, with 8 bases left in between. The CDR3 region has the DNA TGTGCCAGCAGCTTAGTATTTTCAAACTATGGCTACACCTTC. The encoded protein is CASSLVFSNYGYTF.

The chain uses TRBV5-4 and TRBJ1-2, with 7 bases aligning to TRBD1. The CDR3 spans 14 residues. V shed 4 bases, J shed 5 bases, and the junction held 8 bases outside the gene matches. Germline CDR1 and CDR2: SGHNT and YYREEE (reference sequence). The CDR3 coding sequence is TGTGCCAGCAGCCCCGAGGGGGCCCTATATGGCTACACCTTC. It yields the protein CASSPEGALYGYTF.

This chain joins TRBV19 and TRBJ1-4; D gene ambiguous. The CDR3 spans 13 residues. CDR1 LNHDA and CDR2 SQIVND come from the germline V gene (reference sequence). V lost 4 bases and J lost 4, with 7 bases in between. The CDR3 loop reads CASSNRGNEKLFF. The CDR3 bases are TGTGCCAGTAGTAACAGAGGTAATGAAAAACTGTTTTTT.

The gene calls are TRBV21-1 and TRBJ1-5; the table calls TRBD1, which could not be checked here. TRBV21-1 is labeled a pseudogene. The CDR3 consists of 16 residues. CDR3 DNA: TGTGCCAGCAGTCTTAGTAGGTACAGGGCCCATCAGCCCCAGCATTTT. This translates into CASSLSRYRAHQPQHF.

The chain links TRBV5-1 to TRBJ1-1; TRBD1 aligns across 7 bases. Unmatched junction bases numbered 10, after V lost 4 bases and J lost 7 bases. CDR3 size: 14 residues. Germline V lookup: CDR1 SGHRS, CDR2 YFSETQ. CDR3 residues: CASSRAFGTDEAFF. DNA for the CDR3: TGCGCCAGCAGCCGCGCCTTCGGGACAGATGAAGCTTTCTTT.

The rearrangement links TRBV6-5 to TRBJ2-6; D gene ambiguous. The V and J ends lost 2 bases and 2 bases respectively, with 10 bases between them. The CDR3 contains 16 residues. The germline V gene has CDR1 MNHEY and CDR2 SVGAGI. CDR3 coding DNA: TGTGCCAGCAGTTACCCGGACGGAGCTGGGGCCAACGTCCTGACTTTC. Translated: CASSYPDGAGANVLTF.

The V and J genes are TRBV5-1 and TRBJ2-7, with 12 bases identical to TRBD2. Germline trimming cut 3 bases from V and 0 bases from J; bases unmatched to any gene: 7. CDR1 is SGHRS and CDR2 is YFSETQ in the germline V gene. The CDR3 consists of 17 residues. DNA of the CDR3: TGCGCCAGCAGCTCGGGACTAGCGGGTTTCCTCTCCTACGAGCAGTACTTC. It yields the protein CASSSGLAGFLSYEQYF.

The chain couples TRBV7-3 to TRBJ2-1, with 9 bases lining up with TRBD2. This CDR3 is 12 amino acids long. The germline V gene encodes CDR1 SGHTA and CDR2 FQGTGA. The V and J ends lost 4 bases and 9 bases, in that order; junction bases with no gene match: 1. The chain's CDR3 is CASSSREGEQFF. The CDR3 DNA is TGTGCCAGCAGCTCGCGGGAGGGTGAGCAGTTCTTC.

The CDR3 nucleotides read TGTGCCAGCGCACGACGGGACACTGAAGCTTTCTTT. Translated, it gives CASARRDTEAFF. The chain employs TRBV9 and TRBJ1-1; D is unclear. The CDR3 contains 12 residues. V dropped 7 bases and J dropped 3 bases, with 10 bases sitting between them. Germline V gene data show CDR1 as SGDLS and CDR2 as YYNGEE.

V gene TRBV10-3 combines with J gene TRBJ2-5, with 7 bases lining up with TRBD1. The germline CDR1 and CDR2 sequences are ENHRY and SYGVKD. The J segment lost 2 bases and the V segment lost 10 bases, leaving 7 bases of the junction unmatched. The CDR3 covers 13 residues. CDR3 loop: CATNDREQETQYF. The CDR3 DNA reads as TGTGCCACTAACGACAGGGAGCAAGAGACCCAGTACTTC.

The J gene is TRBJ2-3, the V gene TRBV5-1, with D hard to call. The germline V and J ends were trimmed by 10 bases and 6 bases, with 21 bases remaining between them. Germline values: CDR1 SGHRS, CDR2 YFSETQ. The CDR3 extends over 14 amino acids. This CDR3 reads CASREGQELDTQYF. The CDR3 nucleotides are TGCGCCTCAAGGGAAGGCCAGGAGCTTGATACGCAGTATTTT. Based on the CDR3 plus reference TRBV5-1 and TRBJ2-3, the full variable domain is KAGVTQTPRYLIKTRGQQVTLSCSPISGHRSVSWYQQTPGQGLQFLFEYFSETQRNKGNFPGRFSGRQFSNSRSEMNVSTLELGDSALYLCASREGQELDTQYFGPGTRLTVL.

The rearrangement joins TRBV4-3 to TRBJ2-3; D is unresolved. CDR1 and CDR2 (germline): LGHNA, YSLEER. Between the trimmed V and J ends, which lost 4 bases and 1 base, there was a span of 18 bases. The CDR3 has 17 residues. CDR3 residues: CASSLKSMGGGTDTQYF. CDR3 coding DNA: TGCGCCAGCAGCCTTAAGTCCATGGGCGGAGGCACAGATACGCAGTATTTT.

J is TRBJ2-1 and V is TRBV18, with no clear D. V dropped 3 bases and J dropped 8 bases, with 5 bases sitting between them. CDR1 is KGHSH and CDR2 is LQKENI in the germline V gene. This CDR3 region has 11 residues. The DNA for the CDR3 is TGTGCCAGCTCACCGGTCGATGAGCAGTTCTTC. It specifies CASSPVDEQFF.